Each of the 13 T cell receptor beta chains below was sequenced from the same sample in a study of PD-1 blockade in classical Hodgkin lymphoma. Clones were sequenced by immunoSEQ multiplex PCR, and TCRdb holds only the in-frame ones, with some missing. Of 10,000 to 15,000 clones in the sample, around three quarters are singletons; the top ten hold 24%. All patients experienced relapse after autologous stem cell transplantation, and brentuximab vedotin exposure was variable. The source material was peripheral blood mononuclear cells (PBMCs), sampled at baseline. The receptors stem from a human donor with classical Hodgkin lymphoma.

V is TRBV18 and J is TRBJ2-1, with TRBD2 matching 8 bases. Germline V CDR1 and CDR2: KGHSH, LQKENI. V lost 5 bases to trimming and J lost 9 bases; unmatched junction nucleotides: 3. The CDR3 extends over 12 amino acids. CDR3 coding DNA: TGTGCCAGCTCAACGGGGGGGAGTGAGCAGTTCTTC. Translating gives CASSTGGSEQFF.

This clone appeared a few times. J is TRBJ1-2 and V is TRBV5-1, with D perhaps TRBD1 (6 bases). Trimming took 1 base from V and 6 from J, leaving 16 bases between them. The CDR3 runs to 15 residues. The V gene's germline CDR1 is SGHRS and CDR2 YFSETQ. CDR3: CASSLLPGARNGYTF. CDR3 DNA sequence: TGCGCCAGCAGCTTGCTACCAGGGGCAAGGAATGGCTACACCTTC.

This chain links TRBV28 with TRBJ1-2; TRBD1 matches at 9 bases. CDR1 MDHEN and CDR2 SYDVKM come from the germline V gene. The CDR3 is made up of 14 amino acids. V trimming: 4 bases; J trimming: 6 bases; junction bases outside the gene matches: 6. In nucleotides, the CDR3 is TGTGCCAGCAGTTCGTACCGGGACAGGGATGGCTACACCTTC. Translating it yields CASSSYRDRDGYTF.

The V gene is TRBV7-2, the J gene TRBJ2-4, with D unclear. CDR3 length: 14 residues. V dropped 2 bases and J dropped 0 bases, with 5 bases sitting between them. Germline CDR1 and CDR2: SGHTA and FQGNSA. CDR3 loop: CASSLTLAKNIQYF. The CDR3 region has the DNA TGTGCCAGCAGCTTAACACTAGCCAAAAACATTCAGTACTTC.

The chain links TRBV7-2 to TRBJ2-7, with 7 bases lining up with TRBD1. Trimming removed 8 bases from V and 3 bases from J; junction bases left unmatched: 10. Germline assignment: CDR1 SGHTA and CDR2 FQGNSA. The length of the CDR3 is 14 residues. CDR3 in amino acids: CASGRGDSDYEQYF. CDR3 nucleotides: TGTGCCAGCGGGAGAGGGGACAGTGACTACGAGCAGTACTTC.

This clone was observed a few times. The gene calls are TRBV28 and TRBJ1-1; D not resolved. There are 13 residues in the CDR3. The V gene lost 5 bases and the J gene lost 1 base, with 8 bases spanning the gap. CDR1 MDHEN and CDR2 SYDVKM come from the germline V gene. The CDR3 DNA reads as TGTGCCAGCAGTGAAGCAGGGAACACTGAAGCTTTCTTT. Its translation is CASSEAGNTEAFF. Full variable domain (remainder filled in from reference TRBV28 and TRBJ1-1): DVKVTQSSRYLVKRTGEKVFLECVQDMDHENMFWYRQDPGLGLRLIYFSYDVKMKEKGDIPEGYSVSREKKERFSLILESASTNQTSMYLCASSEAGNTEAFFGQGTRLTVV.

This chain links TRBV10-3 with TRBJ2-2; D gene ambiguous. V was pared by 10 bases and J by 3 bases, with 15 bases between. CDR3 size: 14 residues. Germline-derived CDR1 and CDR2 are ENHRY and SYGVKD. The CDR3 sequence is CASRVFPHTGELFF. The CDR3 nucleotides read TGTGCCAGTCGGGTATTCCCCCACACCGGGGAGCTGTTTTTT.

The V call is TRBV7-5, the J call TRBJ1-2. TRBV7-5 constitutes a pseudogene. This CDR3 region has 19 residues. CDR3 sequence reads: CARSKLQGGCVLANYGYTF. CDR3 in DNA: TGTGCCAGAAGCAAATTACAAGGAGGGTGTGTCCTAGCTAACTATGGCTACACCTTC.

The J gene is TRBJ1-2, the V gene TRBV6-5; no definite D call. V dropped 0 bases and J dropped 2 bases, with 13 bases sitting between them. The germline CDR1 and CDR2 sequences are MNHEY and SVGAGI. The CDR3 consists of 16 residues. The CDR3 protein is CASSYSPGRENYGYTF. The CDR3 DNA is TGTGCCAGCAGTTACTCCCCAGGACGAGAAAACTATGGCTACACCTTC.

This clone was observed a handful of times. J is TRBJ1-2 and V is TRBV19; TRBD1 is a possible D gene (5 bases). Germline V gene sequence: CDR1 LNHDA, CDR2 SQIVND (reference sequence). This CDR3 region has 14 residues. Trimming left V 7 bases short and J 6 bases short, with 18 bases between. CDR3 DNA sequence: TGTGCCAGTAAAAACCGGGACCCGAGGGATGGCTACACCTTC. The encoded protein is CASKNRDPRDGYTF.

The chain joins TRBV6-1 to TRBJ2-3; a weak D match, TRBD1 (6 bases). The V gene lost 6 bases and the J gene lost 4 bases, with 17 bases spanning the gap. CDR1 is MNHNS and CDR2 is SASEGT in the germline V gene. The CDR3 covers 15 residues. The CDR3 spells CASRQGNRGADTQYF. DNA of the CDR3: TGTGCCAGCAGGCAGGGGAATCGGGGCGCAGATACGCAGTATTTT.

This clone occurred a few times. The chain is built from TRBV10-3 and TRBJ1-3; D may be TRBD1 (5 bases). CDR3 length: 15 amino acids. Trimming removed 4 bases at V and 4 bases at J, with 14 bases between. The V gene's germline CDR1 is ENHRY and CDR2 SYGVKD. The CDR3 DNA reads TGTGCCATCAGTGCCGGGGCCGTCTCAGGAAACACCATATATTTT. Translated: CAISAGAVSGNTIYF.

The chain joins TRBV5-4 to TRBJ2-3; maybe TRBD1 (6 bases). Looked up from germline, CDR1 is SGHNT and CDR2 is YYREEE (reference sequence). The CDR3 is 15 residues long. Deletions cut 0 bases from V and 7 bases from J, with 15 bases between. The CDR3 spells CASSLAPTGTNTQYF. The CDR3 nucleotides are TGTGCCAGCAGCTTGGCACCCACAGGGACCAATACGCAGTATTTT.